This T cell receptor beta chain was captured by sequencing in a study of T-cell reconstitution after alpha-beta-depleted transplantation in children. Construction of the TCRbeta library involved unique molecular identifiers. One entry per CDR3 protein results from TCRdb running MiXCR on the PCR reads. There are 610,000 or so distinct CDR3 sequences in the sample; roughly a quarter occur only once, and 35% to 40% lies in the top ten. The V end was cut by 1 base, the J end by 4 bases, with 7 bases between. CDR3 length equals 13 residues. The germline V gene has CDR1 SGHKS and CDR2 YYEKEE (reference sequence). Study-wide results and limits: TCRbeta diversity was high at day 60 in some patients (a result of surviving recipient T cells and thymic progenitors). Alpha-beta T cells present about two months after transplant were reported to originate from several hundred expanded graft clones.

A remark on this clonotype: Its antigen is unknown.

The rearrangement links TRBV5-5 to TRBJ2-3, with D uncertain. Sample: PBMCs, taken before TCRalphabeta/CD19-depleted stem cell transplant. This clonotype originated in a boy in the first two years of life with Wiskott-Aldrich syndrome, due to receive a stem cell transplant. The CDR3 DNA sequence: TGTGCCAGCAGCTTGTGGCTGGCAGATACGCAGTATTTT. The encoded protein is CASSLWLADTQYF.